The 15 T cell receptor delta chains reported below all come from one sample, sequenced in a study of γδ T cells in repeated Plasmodium falciparum infection. TCRdb re-identified clones in the multiplex PCR reads via CATT. The repertoire includes 90,000 to 95,000 delta-chain clones, approximately 1% of them detected once, and 9.5% to 10% sits in the top ten. Bulk repertoires came from Vgamma9/Vdelta2+ or Vdelta2-negative gammadelta T cells flow-sorted from PBMC. Sequencing was performed on gamma-delta T cells from blood. These receptors all come from a pool of human donors (malaria-infected and uninfected, not separated).

This clone was seen a few times. Translating this DNA gives a protein that differs at residue 14 from the TCRdb one, which belongs to a much larger clone; a read error is likely, and the protein shown is this translation. The chain has TRDV1 and TRDJ1, with TRDD2 as a possible D gene (8 bases). The J gene comes from matching the DNA to germline here; TCRdb lacks it. CDR1 and CDR2 (germline): TSWWSYY, QGS. This CDR3 spans 22 amino acids. Trimming removed 1 base at V and 4 bases at J, with 34 bases between. The CDR3 DNA is TGTGCTCTTGGGGAACCCGACGCTTCCTACAAAACTGGGGTCTCTCGGGGCGATAAACTCATCTTT. Protein: CALGEPDASYKTGVSRGDKLIF.

Details on this clone: The TCRdb protein, from a much larger clone, departs from this DNA's translation at residue 12, likely by read error; the protein shown derives from the DNA. The V call is TRDV2, the J call TRDJ2; 12 nucleotides match TRDD3. Germline V gene lookup returns CDR1 GEAIGNYY and CDR2 EKD. The CDR3 consists of 16 residues. CDR3 region: CACDTVSGGYAEQLFF. CDR3 nucleotides: TGTGCCTGTGACACCGTGTCTGGGGGATACGCAGAACAACTCTTCTTC.

Concerning this clone itself: It differs at one base from a far larger clone, so likely a read error. The identical CDR3 is also encoded by other nucleotide sequences in the sample. The chain has TRDV1 and TRDJ1; tentative D call: TRDD3 (5 bases). The CDR3 loop spans 19 amino acids. In germline, CDR1 is TSWWSYY, CDR2 QGS. The CDR3 here is CALGELSSFIWVSTDKLIF. In DNA form, the CDR3 reads TGTGCCCTTGGGGAACTCTCATCTTTCATCTGGGTTAGCACCGATAAACTCATCTTT.

This clone was observed a few times. The mismatch at residue 16 between this DNA's translation and the TCRdb protein of a much larger clone likely reflects a read error; the protein shown is translated from the DNA. The V and J genes are TRDV2 and TRDJ1, with TRDD3 matching 12 bases. TCRdb records no J gene; here it was assigned by comparing the DNA to germline. Germline values: CDR1 GEAIGNYY, CDR2 EKD. The CDR3 contains 19 residues. The CDR3 region is CACDTVVLGDTRYTDRLIF. CDR3 DNA: TGTGCCTGTGACACCGTTGTACTGGGGGATACTCGCTACACCGATAGACTCATCTTT.

This clone was detected only a few times. The TCRdb protein, from a much larger clone, departs from this DNA's translation at residue 12, likely by read error; the protein shown derives from the DNA. The chain is built from TRDV1 and TRDJ1; the D is unclear. TCRdb offers no J gene call, so here the DNA was matched to germline to obtain one. This CDR3 has 19 residues. V dropped 1 base and J dropped 1 base, with 22 bases sitting between them. Per the germline V gene, CDR1 is TSWWSYY and CDR2 is QGS. CDR3 nucleotides: TGTGCTCTTGGGGAACCAAACTCTCACACTTCTCCCCCCACCGATAAACTCATCTTT. This gives the protein CALGEPNSHTSPPTDKLIF.

Details on this clone: For this DNA, TCRdb reports the protein of a much larger clone, which diverges at residue 7, most likely from a read error; the protein presented here is translated directly from the DNA. The chain carries TRDV1 and TRDJ1, with D possibly TRDD3 on 5 matching bases. The J gene, missing from TCRdb, was assigned here through DNA to germline matching. This CDR3 has 15 amino acids. Germline V CDR1 and CDR2: TSWWSYY, QGS. V lost 1 base and J 2 bases, leaving 11 bases between the germline ends. In DNA, the CDR3 is TGTGCTCTTGGGGAACGGGGGGGTTCGACCGATAAACTCATCTTT. Translation: CALGERGGSTDKLIF.

This clone was recorded a few times. TCRdb lists the protein of a much larger clone for this DNA, which differs at residue 6, so this is likely a read error; the protein given here is translated from the DNA itself. The chain links TRDV2 to TRDJ1, with D unresolved. The CDR3 covers 16 residues. Trimming pared 0 bases from V and 2 bases from J, leaving 15 bases between. Germline loops: CDR1 GEAIGNYY, CDR2 EKD. The CDR3 bases are TGTGCCTGTGACACCTTTCAAGGTCTAGGGACCGATAAACTCATCTTT. Its protein product is CACDTFQGLGTDKLIF.

As to this clone: A single base is all that separates this from a far larger clone, so a read error is likely. This specimen includes other DNA sequences encoding the same CDR3. The chain has TRDV2 and TRDJ1; D not certain. The germline V gene has CDR1 GEAIGNYY and CDR2 EKD. This CDR3 region has 15 residues. The CDR3 loop reads CACDSLLSHTDKLIF. DNA for the CDR3: TGTGCCTGTGACTCACTACTTTCCCACACTGATAAACTCATCTTT.

This clone was seen a few times. A far bigger clonotype differs at one base, so this is likely a read error. Different DNA sequences within this sample yield the same CDR3. CDR3 sequence: CACDSLLGDTRKELTLIF. DNA of the CDR3: TGCGCCTGTGACTCTTTACTGGGGGATACGCGTAAAGAGCTAACACTCATCTTT. The V call is TRDV2, the J call TRDJ1; TRDD3 matches 13 bases. The J gene is not listed in TCRdb, so it was assigned here from a DNA match to germline. Germline V gives CDR1 GEAIGNYY, CDR2 EKD. The CDR3 is 18 amino acids.

Note on this clone: TCRdb shows a much larger clone's protein in place of this DNA's translation, and the two differ at residue 4, likely through a read error; the protein shown is translated from the DNA. The J gene is TRDJ1, the V gene TRDV2, with 7 bases that match TRDD3. Assignment of the J gene here rests on matching the DNA to germline, because TCRdb gives none. The CDR3 length is 16 residues. V gave up 8 bases and J gave up 0 bases; unmatched junction bases: 14. The germline gives CDR1 GEAIGNYY, CDR2 EKD. The CDR3 is CASGKLGVRYTDKLIF. For the CDR3, the DNA is TGTGCCTCCGGGAAGCTGGGGGTCCGATACACCGATAAACTCATCTTT.

For this clone: TCRdb shows a much larger clone's protein in place of this DNA's translation, and the two differ at residues 3 and 8, likely through a read error; the protein shown is translated from the DNA. V usage is TRDV1 and J usage is TRDJ1; 10 nucleotides line up with TRDD3. Per germline, CDR1 TSWWSYY and CDR2 QGS. The CDR3 sequence is 16 residues long. This CDR3 reads CAIGEPYRGIRGKLIF. CDR3 nucleotides: TGTGCTATTGGGGAACCCTACCGGGGGATACGAGGTAAACTCATCTTT.

This clone was seen only a few times. Since a far larger clone is one base different, this is likely a read error. The rearrangement joins TRDV2 to TRDJ1; tentatively, D is TRDD2 (6 bases). Assignment of the J gene here rests on matching the DNA to germline, because TCRdb gives none. V lost 1 base, J lost 3 bases, and 50 bases lay in between. The germline V gene encodes CDR1 GEAIGNYY and CDR2 EKD. CDR3 size: 27 residues. The CDR3 nucleotides are TGTGCCTGTGACACTCCCCTTTCCGTCCCTGGGAGAGCTGCGACCTCCGTTCCGTCCTACAGACCCGATAAACTCATCTTT. Encoded protein: CACDTPLSVPGRAATSVPSYRPDKLIF.

Regarding this clone: TCRdb shows a much larger clone's protein in place of this DNA's translation, and the two differ at residue 12, likely through a read error; the protein shown is translated from the DNA. The V and J genes are TRDV1 and TRDJ1, with D perhaps TRDD3 (5 bases). Since TCRdb gives no J gene, matching the DNA to germline was used here to assign it. Looked up from germline, CDR1 is TSWWSYY and CDR2 is QGS. This CDR3 region has 16 residues. The CDR3 reads CALGEYRPGYTNKLIF. DNA for the CDR3: TGTGCTCTTGGGGAATACCGTCCTGGGTACACCAATAAACTCATCTTT.

This clone was seen many times. The protein that TCRdb holds for this DNA derives from a much larger clone and differs from the translated DNA at residue 5, which likely indicates a read error; the protein shown here is translated from the DNA. The gene calls are TRDV2 and TRDJ1; 10 nucleotides match TRDD3. No J segment appears in TCRdb, so it was assigned here by matching the sequence to germline. Germline V lookup: CDR1 GEAIGNYY, CDR2 EKD. There are 17 residues in the CDR3. J lost 0 bases, V lost 3 bases, and 9 bases had no gene match. As DNA, the CDR3 is TGTGCCTGTGACGCCGGCCGGGGGATACGGGACACCGATAAACTCATCTTT. Protein product: CACDAGRGIRDTDKLIF.

Comment on this clone: This probably arose from a read error, given a far larger clone one base away. Within the sample, other DNA sequences also encode this same CDR3. The V gene corresponds to TRDV2; no J gene was called; TRDD3, as called in the table, went unchecked against the DNA. The CDR3 is 17 amino acids. The germline V gene encodes CDR1 GEAIGNYY and CDR2 EKD. CDR3 residues: CACDRMGGSPGTDKLIF. The DNA for the CDR3 is TGTGCCTGCGACCGGATGGGGGGATCTCCGGGCACCGATAAACTCATATTT.